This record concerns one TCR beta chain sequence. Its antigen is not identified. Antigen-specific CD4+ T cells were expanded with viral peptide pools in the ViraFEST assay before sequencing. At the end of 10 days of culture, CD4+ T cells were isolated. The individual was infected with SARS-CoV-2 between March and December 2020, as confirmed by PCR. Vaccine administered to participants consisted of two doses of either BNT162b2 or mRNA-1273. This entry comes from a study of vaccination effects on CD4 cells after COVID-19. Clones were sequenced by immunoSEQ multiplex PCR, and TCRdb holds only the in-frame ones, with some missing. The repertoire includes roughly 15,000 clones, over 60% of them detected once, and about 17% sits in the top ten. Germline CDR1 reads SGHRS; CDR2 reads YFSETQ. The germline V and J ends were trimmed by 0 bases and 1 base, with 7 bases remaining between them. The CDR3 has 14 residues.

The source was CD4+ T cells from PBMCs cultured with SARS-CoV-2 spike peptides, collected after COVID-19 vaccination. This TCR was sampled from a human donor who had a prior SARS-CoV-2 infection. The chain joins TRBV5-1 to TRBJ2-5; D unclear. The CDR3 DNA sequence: TGCGCCAGCAGCTTGGCCAGTCCCCAAGAGACCCAGTACTTC. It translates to CASSLASPQETQYF.